Below, 4 T cell receptor beta chains from the same sample are listed, as sequenced in a study of a mutant IDH1 vaccine in newly diagnosed glioma (dated by TCRdb to about 2021). Libraries were constructed by the immunoSEQ multiplex PCR assay. TCRdb stores this immuneACCESS table with in-frame sequences only. Part of the clones is absent; in the studies checked, under half of the shortfall reflects unresolved V genes, and no reason is known for the rest. This sample gives 40,000 to 50,000 clones in total; approximately 83% of them show up just once. Jointly, the top ten make up around 1.5% of the sample. Their target antigens are unknown. Sample time point, as interpreted from the label and publication: week 5, during vaccination. A 20-mer mutant IDH1 peptide at 300 micrograms in Montanide made up each vaccine dose, which was injected subcutaneously together with topical imiquimod. The sample was PBMCs, taken from a glioma patient whose treatment included an IDH1 peptide vaccine. These receptors came from a man between 40 and 49 years old with glioma.

About this clone itself: A junction boundary mismatches the germline segment, possibly from a read error. The chain joins TRBV19 to TRBJ1-2; tentatively, D is TRBD1 (5 bases). The CDR3 has 12 amino acids. The germline V gene has CDR1 LNHDA and CDR2 SQIVND (reference sequence). CDR3 sequence: CASSIARDLMFF. In nucleotides, the CDR3 is TGTGCCAGTAGTATAGCCAGGGATTTGATGTTCTTC.

The gene calls are TRBV10-2 and TRBJ2-7; D is possibly TRBD2 (5 bases). This CDR3 has 14 residues. Germline V gives CDR1 WSHSY, CDR2 SAAADI. V lost 3 bases to trimming and J lost 3 bases, with 12 bases between them. The CDR3 bases are TGCGCCAGCAGTGACCACGGAGGAGACTACGAGCAGTACTTC. This sequence encodes CASSDHGGDYEQYF.

The rearrangement joins TRBV5-1 to TRBJ2-7, with 8 bases fitting TRBD2. V lost 3 bases to trimming and J lost 0 bases; unmatched junction nucleotides: 11. This CDR3 spans 17 amino acids. The germline V gene encodes CDR1 SGHRS and CDR2 YFSETQ. CDR3 sequence: CASSWGASGYRSYEQYF. CDR3 DNA sequence: TGCGCCAGCAGCTGGGGGGCTAGCGGGTATCGCTCCTACGAGCAGTACTTC.

This clone came up once. The chain carries TRBV18 and TRBJ1-1; D may be TRBD1 (6 bases). The CDR3 length is 15 residues. Germline V gene lookup returns CDR1 KGHSH and CDR2 LQKENI. The V and J ends lost 2 bases and 2 bases respectively, with 12 bases between them. CDR3 DNA: TGTGCCAGCTCACCATTACAGGGAGATAACACTGAAGCTTTCTTT. It yields the protein CASSPLQGDNTEAFF.